This TCR beta chain was sequenced for a study of cytomegalovirus exposure and HLA in healthy donors (dated by TCRdb to about 2017). Broadly, across the study: An earlier analysis of 587 of the donors reported around 280 Gb of sequence data and 117 million unique TCR beta sequences obtained from around 190 million T cells. Class I and class II HLA loci were covered by the typing at four-digit resolution. In addition to the first cohort of 666 subjects, a separate validation cohort of 130 or so different subjects was used. A later analysis re-examined previously published TCR beta repertoires from over 500 donors and added high-resolution HLA genotyping to investigate patterns of TCR occurrence. Among about 390 genotyped donors of the cohort, an average of 235,054 unique TCR beta nucleotide sequences were sequenced per donor, roughly a sixth of them non-productive. Rather than drawing on any new phenotypic data, the later analysis identified candidate immune exposures from TCR beta sequences and the way those sequences occurred across donors. An earlier analysis of approximately 580 of the donors used high-throughput TCR beta sequencing to judge whether each TCR beta V gene segment behaved as functional or pseudogenic. A later genetic analysis took genome-wide SNP genotypes for about 60% of the roughly 670 donors and used that subset as a discovery cohort. The number of typed donors differed by locus: roughly 629-640 for A, B, C, DRB1 and DQB1; 522 for DQA1; approximately 600 for DPA1; and some 470 for DPB1. Roughly five DR-DQ haplotypes were treated as single units for association and clustering because of strong linkage in the cohort. The study aimed to test whether signatures of past pathogen exposure could be identified by cataloging public T cell receptors. Approximately 310 gigabases of sequencing data and 70 million to 85 million unique TCR sequences were included in an early release covering over 600 HLA-typed donors. The genetic ancestry cluster associated with self-reported Caucasian donors included 65% to 90% of the roughly 410 genotyped donors. Donor age, sex, ethnicity and CMV serostatus were compiled alongside the repertoire data. The T cell repertoires of 670 or so subjects were profiled by immunosequencing and related to cytomegalovirus serostatus. Every discovery cohort repertoire had been produced on one sequencing platform. The study combined high-throughput TCR immunosequencing, statistical association of individual TCRs with disease status, and machine learning to predict cytomegalovirus infection status. Study-wide conclusions, independent of this receptor: Cytomegalovirus status was reported to be diagnosed by the classifier with high specificity and sensitivity in both the original and validation cohorts. According to a later analysis, TCR association rates differed among HLA loci, with DRB1 alleles showing the most associated TCRs and HLA-C alleles showing the fewest. The study listed approximately 150 TCR beta chains as associated with cytomegalovirus. A few of the identified cytomegalovirus-associated TCR beta chains were confirmed in vitro to be specific for cytomegalovirus antigens. The authors suggested that the approach could potentially be extended to other disease states and immunological phenotypes. Because counts were too low, some 17 rarely observed V segments, including chromosome 9 orphons, were excluded from the earlier analysis of 587 of the donors. Across donors, most TCR sequences were observed very rarely, whereas some public TCRs were present in many individuals. An association between a missense DCLRE1C variant and V-gene and J-gene trimming of TCR beta chains was found in a later genetic analysis and replicated in an independent cohort. A cluster of highly shared sequence variants was judged likely to represent a technical artifact of the sequencing pipeline. In a later analysis, HLA-associated TCR beta chains were found to be more clonally expanded and to have lower generation probabilities than equally common non-associated chains. Several of the top co-occurrence clusters appeared to be linked to parvovirus B19, influenza, CMV and Epstein-Barr virus, according to a later analysis. Roughly uniform sequencing depth across donors was assumed in presence/absence analyses, although this assumption may not hold. Because the 87-base-pair reads could not distinguish some IMGT-functional V segments, including TRBV6-2 and TRBV6-3, those segments were excluded. In an earlier analysis of 450 to 750 of the donors, most TCR beta V segments appeared in productive rearrangements about 90% or about 30% of the time, broadly matching IMGT annotations. Linkage disequilibrium might explain the correlated functional status among segregating V segments, but an unknown experimental factor could not be excluded. Specific HLA alleles were associated with some 15,000 TCR beta sequences at a false discovery rate of 0.05 in a later analysis. Strong co-occurrence of HLA alleles, especially DR and DQ, made assigning TCR associations to individual alleles difficult. HLA typing was unavailable for some donors at each locus, so association tests used only the typed subset. The only immune exposure information available for the cohort was CMV serostatus. A later analysis found that most CMV-associated TCR beta chains appeared HLA-restricted, with HLA associations seemingly driven largely by CMV exposure. Compared with the roughly 700-donor mean, donors in an Asian-associated ancestry cluster had fewer N-insertions in productive TCRs, according to a later genetic analysis. A further reported finding was that TCR beta sequences accurately predicted the HLA-A and HLA-B alleles for most subjects in the first cohort. Only TCR beta chains were sequenced in this cohort, and the absence of alpha or paired-chain data limited detectable features.

In total, around 600 healthy bone marrow donors made up the cohort. All cohort members were sampled while nominally healthy, although unrecorded immune exposures were likely present. The donor tested CMV seropositive, placing the donor among the approximately 290 seropositive members of the cohort. A peripheral blood sample was collected from each donor, and TCR beta sequencing was performed on peripheral blood mononuclear cells. Genomic DNA extraction from the blood cell samples was performed with the Qiagen DNeasy Blood Extraction Kit. The germline V gene provides CDR1 WSHSY and CDR2 SAAADI. V sheds 8 bases and J sheds 0 bases, leaving 13 bases between their ends. The CDR3 covers 14 residues, taking in both the cysteine and the phenylalanine. The read is trimmed to its CDR3 DNA, 42 bases read in frame from base 1. In regard to this clone: No antigen is known for it. No quality values exist for individual bases; no much larger clone is one base distant.

The library was obtained by the immunoSEQ multiplex PCR assay. For the multiplex PCR, a mixture combining 60 forward primers for TCR Vbeta segments and 13 reverse primers for TCR Jbeta segments was used. A multiplex PCR assay on genomic DNA amplified the CDR3 region of rearranged TCR beta genes. On the Illumina HiSeq System, the amplified TCR beta libraries were sequenced as 87-base-pair reads. On the study's bioinformatics: A later analysis tallied roughly 76 million unique TCR beta chains across the roughly 610 repertoires, and 10 million to 11 million of those chains were shared by two or more donors. A nearest-neighbor algorithm error-corrected the raw reads and collapsed the reads into unique sequences, merging closely related sequences to remove PCR and sequencing errors. V, D and J gene segments were assigned by aligning CDR3 sequences to IMGT reference sequences. For a sequence to be retained, a match of at least six nucleotides to both a V gene segment and a J gene segment was required. A rearrangement was called productive if the CDR3 had no stop codons and remained in frame with V and J, and every other rearrangement was called non-productive. Following IMGT convention, CDR3 was defined as the stretch from the second conserved V-encoded cysteine to the conserved J-encoded phenylalanine. Sequences without an unambiguous match to a single V gene segment were excluded from the earlier analysis of approximately 560 of the donors. An earlier analysis of 550 to 650 of the donors classified V segments as functional when productive rearrangements were above 56.7% and as segregating when the standard deviation between donors was above 5%. A statistical classification framework was built to diagnose cytomegalovirus status from the catalog of TCR beta chain sequences. In a later analysis, TCR nucleotide sequences were compared against IMGT/GENE-DB human TR gene sequences so that V and J genes could be assigned. Using the TCRdist pipeline, a later analysis assigned CDR3 sequences along with most-parsimonious VDJ recombination scenarios. In a later analysis, each TCR beta chain was defined by its CDR3 amino acid sequence together with its V-gene family, and reads without a unique V-gene family were excluded. In a later analysis, around 600 highly shared, low-generation-probability nucleotide sequences were removed to address suspected cross-contamination and a sequencing artifact. In a later analysis, a clonal expansion index for each public chain was calculated from normalized within-repertoire ranks of inferred template counts. A later analysis computed generation probabilities with a VDJ recombination model fitted to out-of-frame rearrangements, and checked the results against IGoR. In a later analysis, TCR-TCR, TCR-HLA and TCR-CMV co-occurrence was scored with hypergeometric tests, and a repertoire-size bias correction was applied to TCR pairs. A later analysis estimated false discovery rates by permuting HLA or CMV assignments 20 times. In a later analysis, co-occurring TCRs were grouped using DBSCAN, and TCRdist sequence similarity was added for clustering within HLA-allele-positive subsets. Co-occurrence clustering excluded repertoires with fewer than 30,000 or more than 120,000 public chains, plus five with anomalous nucleotide sharing. TCRdb holds this immuneACCESS table with in-frame rearrangements only. Some clones are missing; in checked studies, unresolved V genes explain under half, and the rest has no known cause. The V and J calls and clone size come from that table; D and trimming were worked out from the DNA. In this sample the table shows 150,000 to 200,000 clones, 60% to 80% of which occur a single time. Of the sample, about 0.91% is held by the ten largest clones.

The sequenced sample was PBMCs. The receptor comes from a woman between 45 and 65 years old in good health and CMV-seropositive. The sequence links TRBV10-2 to TRBJ2-5; the D gene lacks a confident call. DNA sequence: TGCGCCAGCGAACAGAACCTGTACCAAGAGACCCAGTACTTC. Protein translation: CASEQNLYQETQYF.